The 5 T cell receptor beta chains below were found in one sample sequenced in a study of T cell responses to AZD1222 COVID-19 vaccine. Profiling relied on immunoSEQ multiplex PCR, and the TCRdb table lists in-frame clones only, not all of them. The sample consists of some 79,000 clones, less than 85% of them appearing once. The specimen was peripheral blood, collected 28 days after the second AZD1222 dose. The source of these receptors is an adult who received the AZD1222 COVID-19 vaccine.

The chain links TRBV5-5 to TRBJ2-2; 9 bases map to TRBD1. Germline trimming cut 4 bases from V and 3 bases from J; bases unmatched to any gene: 7. Germline lookup yields CDR1 SGHKS and CDR2 YYEKEE (reference sequence). The CDR3 covers 16 residues. The CDR3 here is CASSQYRDRDTGELFF. The CDR3 coding sequence is TGTGCCAGCAGCCAATACCGGGACAGGGACACCGGGGAGCTGTTTTTT.

There are a few counts of this clone. The rearrangement uses TRBV11-1 and TRBJ2-1; the match to TRBD2 covers 8 bases. Looked up from germline, CDR1 is SGHAT and CDR2 is FQDESV (reference sequence). The J segment lost 0 bases and the V segment lost 3 bases, leaving 4 bases of the junction unmatched. This CDR3 comprises 16 residues. CDR3 bases: TGTGCCAGCAGCTTCCTAGCGGGTGACTCCTACAATGAGCAGTTCTTC. Its translation: CASSFLAGDSYNEQFF. Full variable domain (rest looked up from reference TRBV11-1 and TRBJ2-1): EAEVAQSPRYKITEKSQAVAFWCDPISGHATLYWYRQILGQGPELLVQFQDESVVDDSQLPKDRFSAERLKGVDSTLKIQPAELGDSAMYLCASSFLAGDSYNEQFFGPGTRLTVL.

Details on this clone: Other DNA sequences from this sample encode an identical CDR3 as well. The gene calls are TRBV13 and TRBJ2-7; TRBD2 matches 7 bases. J gave up 2 bases and V 5 bases, and 6 bases lay outside the gene matches. CDR1 is PRHDT and CDR2 is FYEKMQ in the germline V gene (reference sequence). The CDR3 spans 14 residues. The DNA of the CDR3 is TGTGCCAGCAGCACTGGGACTACCCCCTACGAGCAGTACTTC. This encodes CASSTGTTPYEQYF.

The chain uses TRBV6-5 and TRBJ2-2, with a tentative D call TRBD2 (5 bases). Trimming left V 2 bases short and J 0 bases short, with 10 bases between. This CDR3 contains 16 residues. Per the germline V gene, CDR1 is MNHEY and CDR2 is SVGAGI. The CDR3 sequence: CASSYNGVANTGELFF. The CDR3 bases are TGTGCCAGCAGTTACAACGGGGTTGCGAACACCGGGGAGCTGTTTTTT.

V usage is TRBV7-8 and J usage is TRBJ2-7, with TRBD1 matching over 7 bases. Germline CDR1 is SGHVS and CDR2 is FQNEAQ. The CDR3 runs 14 residues. V lost 1 base, J lost 2 bases, and 2 bases stayed unmatched. CDR3 nucleotides: TGTGCCAGCAGCTTAGGACAGGGAGCCTACGAGCAGTACTTC. It specifies CASSLGQGAYEQYF. Combining the CDR3 with reference TRBV7-8 and TRBJ2-7 gives the whole variable domain GAGVSQSPRYKVAKRGQDVALRCDPISGHVSLFWYQQALGQGPEFLTYFQNEAQLDKSGLPSDRFFAERPEGSVSTLKIQRTQQEDSAVYLCASSLGQGAYEQYFGPGTRLTVT.